This TCR beta chain was found in a study of synovial regulatory T cells in juvenile arthritis. The CDR3 covers 17 residues. DNA for this receptor is not on file. CDR1 and CDR2 (germline): MDHEN, SYDVKM. Produced via immunoSEQ multiplex PCR; TCRdb's table is partial and in-frame only. The sample is made up of approximately 9,500 clones, and the top ten hold less than 0.75% of it. Sequencing used Treg cells from blood. Subset indicated: remaining (HLA-DR-negative) circulating blood Treg cells. J is TRBJ1-3 and V is TRBV28; TCRdb designates TRBD1, a call that cannot be tested without DNA. The TCR originated in a donor between 2 and 35 years old with juvenile idiopathic arthritis. The CDR3 loop reads CASSFHLRVLSGNTIYF.